This T cell receptor beta chain was documented in a study of T cell responses to AZD1222 COVID-19 vaccine. The study's findings and limits: With two AZD1222 doses given, Spike-specific TCR breadth and depth both rose. Repertoire samples came only from after the peak T cell response. The donors showed a predominance of white British ancestry and of females, with possible underestimation of clonal diversity. Among vaccine-associated CD4 TCRs, coverage spanned spike, with dominance at 160-218 and 743-854.

Profiled with immunoSEQ multiplex PCR; TCRdb holds only in-frame clones, not every one. Among approximately 74,000 clones, more than 80% were seen once, and the ten largest hold over 2%. Germline CDR1 SGHNT, CDR2 YENEEA. The CDR3 has 14 residues. The J segment lost 0 bases and the V segment lost 3 bases, leaving 2 bases of the junction unmatched. With respect to this clone: The antigen is unknown.

V usage is TRBV11-3 and J usage is TRBJ2-7; 7 nucleotides align to TRBD1. The sample here was peripheral blood, taken on day 0 of AZD1222 vaccination. This receptor was obtained from an adult in good health. The chain's CDR3 is CASSFGTASYEQYF. Here the CDR3 DNA reads TGTGCCAGCAGCTTCGGGACAGCCTCCTACGAGCAGTACTTC.